A selection of T cell receptor beta chains follows, all from one sample in a study of cytomegalovirus exposure and HLA in healthy donors. Measured with immunoSEQ multiplex PCR; TCRdb has only the in-frame clones, and not every one. The sample records 65,000 to 85,000 clones, around four fifths being singletons. The sample consisted of PBMCs. These receptors all come from a woman aged 40 to 50 in good health and CMV-seropositive. Both conserved end residues are part of each CDR3. The order of the fields is D gene, V gene, J gene, clone size, CDR3 protein, CDR3 DNA. A D gene is named only where the DNA matches it firmly. Clone size is shown for a subset of rows, as once, few, many or a class of expanded clone.

D gene: TRBD1
V gene: TRBV2
J gene: TRBJ1-2
clone size: .
CDR3 protein: CASSERRGRGRKDGYTF
CDR3 DNA: TGTGCCAGCAGTGAAAGGAGGGGCAGGGGGCGCAAGGATGGCTACACCTTC

D gene: TRBD2
V gene: TRBV7-9
J gene: TRBJ2-3
clone size: .
CDR3 protein: CASSLERGAGFDTQYF
CDR3 DNA: TGTGCCAGCAGCTTGGAGCGGGGGGCGGGGTTTGATACGCAGTATTTT

D gene: TRBD1
V gene: TRBV28
J gene: TRBJ1-1
clone size: .
CDR3 protein: CASSPDRAKAFF
CDR3 DNA: TGTGCCAGCAGCCCGGACAGGGCAAAAGCTTTCTTT

D gene: .
V gene: TRBV7-2
J gene: TRBJ2-7
clone size: .
CDR3 protein: CASRPTYLAEQYF
CDR3 DNA: TGTGCCAGCAGGCCCACATATCTAGCTGAGCAGTACTTC

D gene: .
V gene: TRBV28
J gene: TRBJ1-1
clone size: .
CDR3 protein: CASSSSAGGTEAFF
CDR3 DNA: TGTGCCAGCAGCTCCTCGGCCGGCGGGACTGAAGCTTTCTTT

D gene: .
V gene: TRBV27
J gene: TRBJ2-1
clone size: .
CDR3 protein: CASSLTTIPYNEQFF
CDR3 DNA: TGTGCCAGCAGTCTAACGACTATCCCCTACAATGAGCAGTTCTTC

D gene: TRBD1
V gene: TRBV18
J gene: TRBJ1-5
clone size: once
CDR3 protein: CASSPDRDGQPQHF
CDR3 DNA: TGTGCCAGCTCACCCGACAGGGATGGTCAGCCCCAGCATTTT

D gene: .
V gene: TRBV19
J gene: TRBJ1-4
clone size: .
CDR3 protein: CASSIEGAWANEKLFF
CDR3 DNA: TGTGCCAGTAGTATAGAAGGGGCCTGGGCGAATGAAAAACTGTTTTTT

D gene: TRBD1
V gene: TRBV7-3
J gene: TRBJ1-1
clone size: .
CDR3 protein: CASSSTGTEAFF
CDR3 DNA: TGTGCCAGCAGCTCGACAGGGACTGAAGCTTTCTTT

D gene: .
V gene: TRBV6-6
J gene: TRBJ1-3
clone size: .
CDR3 protein: CASSYGAVSGNTIYF
CDR3 DNA: TGTGCCAGCAGTTACGGGGCAGTCTCTGGAAACACCATATATTTT

D gene: TRBD1
V gene: TRBV7-2
J gene: TRBJ2-3
clone size: .
CDR3 protein: CASSLAGQGVTDTQYF
CDR3 DNA: TGTGCCAGCAGCTTAGCGGGACAGGGGGTCACAGATACGCAGTATTTT

D gene: .
V gene: TRBV6-1
J gene: TRBJ2-7
clone size: .
CDR3 protein: CATKRGSAYEQYF
CDR3 DNA: TGTGCCACCAAACGAGGGTCCGCCTACGAGCAGTACTTC

D gene: .
V gene: TRBV5-1
J gene: TRBJ1-6
clone size: .
CDR3 protein: CASSLDRGNSPLHF
CDR3 DNA: TGCGCCAGCAGCTTGGACCGGGGAAATTCACCCCTCCACTTT

D gene: .
V gene: TRBV7-2
J gene: TRBJ2-7
clone size: .
CDR3 protein: CASSPERGEQYF
CDR3 DNA: TGTGCCAGCAGCCCCGAAAGGGGCGAGCAGTACTTC

D gene: TRBD1
V gene: TRBV7-2
J gene: TRBJ1-6
clone size: .
CDR3 protein: CASSLRQGSNSPLHF
CDR3 DNA: TGTGCCAGCAGCTTAAGACAGGGTAGTAATTCACCCCTCCACTTT

D gene: .
V gene: TRBV29-1
J gene: TRBJ2-2
clone size: .
CDR3 protein: CSVYENTGELFF
CDR3 DNA: TGCAGCGTCTACGAAAATACCGGGGAGCTGTTTTTT

D gene: TRBD1
V gene: TRBV11-3
J gene: TRBJ2-2
clone size: .
CDR3 protein: CASSRGQGNTGELFF
CDR3 DNA: TGTGCCAGCAGCAGGGGACAGGGGAACACCGGGGAGCTGTTTTTT

D gene: .
V gene: TRBV5-6
J gene: TRBJ1-6
clone size: .
CDR3 protein: CASSNPVSNSPLHF
CDR3 DNA: TGTGCCAGCAGCAATCCGGTGTCAAATTCACCCCTCCACTTT

D gene: TRBD1
V gene: TRBV4-2
J gene: TRBJ2-3
clone size: .
CDR3 protein: CASSLLGTGADTQYF
CDR3 DNA: TGTGCCAGCAGCCTTCTCGGGACAGGGGCAGATACGCAGTATTTT

D gene: TRBD2
V gene: TRBV10-1
J gene: TRBJ2-3
clone size: .
CDR3 protein: CASRRLAGGRVDTQYF
CDR3 DNA: TGCGCCAGCAGGAGACTAGCGGGGGGGCGGGTAGATACGCAGTATTTT

D gene: .
V gene: TRBV6-1
J gene: TRBJ1-3
clone size: .
CDR3 protein: CASAEPTASGNTIYF
CDR3 DNA: TGTGCCAGCGCTGAGCCGACAGCCTCTGGAAACACCATATATTTT

D gene: .
V gene: TRBV21-1
J gene: TRBJ1-5
clone size: few
CDR3 protein: CASSSKPGRTSNQPQHF
CDR3 DNA: TGTGCCAGCAGCTCAAAGCCGGGAAGGACTAGCAATCAGCCCCAGCATTTT

D gene: TRBD2
V gene: TRBV9
J gene: TRBJ2-2
clone size: .
CDR3 protein: CASSVRGEATGELFF
CDR3 DNA: TGTGCCAGCAGCGTTCGGGGGGAGGCTACCGGGGAGCTGTTTTTT

D gene: .
V gene: TRBV6-5
J gene: TRBJ1-5
clone size: .
CDR3 protein: CASSPHGGRNQPQHF
CDR3 DNA: TGTGCCAGCAGTCCCCACGGAGGTCGCAATCAGCCCCAGCATTTT

D gene: TRBD2
V gene: TRBV5-1
J gene: TRBJ2-3
clone size: few
CDR3 protein: CASSGGGSSTDTQYF
CDR3 DNA: TGCGCCAGCAGCGGCGGGGGGTCTAGCACAGATACGCAGTATTTT

D gene: TRBD2
V gene: TRBV6-1
J gene: TRBJ2-7
clone size: once
CDR3 protein: CASSDRRGGPGLEQYF
CDR3 DNA: TGTGCCAGCAGTGACAGGCGCGGGGGGCCGGGGCTCGAGCAGTACTTC

D gene: TRBD1
V gene: TRBV15
J gene: TRBJ1-5
clone size: .
CDR3 protein: CATSAAGGYSNQPQHF
CDR3 DNA: TGTGCCACCAGCGCGGCAGGGGGATATAGCAATCAGCCCCAGCATTTT

D gene: TRBD1
V gene: TRBV29-1
J gene: TRBJ2-7
clone size: .
CDR3 protein: CSALNRTGGDYEQYF
CDR3 DNA: TGCAGCGCCTTGAATAGGACAGGGGGCGACTACGAGCAGTACTTC

D gene: TRBD2
V gene: TRBV5-1
J gene: TRBJ2-7
clone size: .
CDR3 protein: CASSFQPTSGGANEQYF
CDR3 DNA: TGCGCCAGCAGCTTTCAACCGACTAGCGGGGGGGCCAACGAGCAGTACTTC

D gene: .
V gene: TRBV7-3
J gene: TRBJ2-3
clone size: .
CDR3 protein: CASSPAREDTQYF
CDR3 DNA: TGTGCCAGCAGCCCAGCTAGAGAAGATACGCAGTATTTT

D gene: TRBD1
V gene: TRBV5-8
J gene: TRBJ1-2
clone size: .
CDR3 protein: CASRTGTGGGYTF
CDR3 DNA: TGTGCCAGCAGAACCGGGACAGGGGGCGGCTACACCTTC

D gene: TRBD1
V gene: TRBV25-1
J gene: TRBJ2-7
clone size: .
CDR3 protein: CASSEVTTGTEQYF
CDR3 DNA: TGTGCCAGCAGTGAAGTTACGACAGGGACCGAGCAGTACTTC

D gene: .
V gene: TRBV6-4
J gene: TRBJ1-2
clone size: .
CDR3 protein: CASSETGLSNYGYTF
CDR3 DNA: TGTGCCAGCAGTGAAACAGGGCTTTCCAACTATGGCTACACCTTC

D gene: .
V gene: TRBV7-8
J gene: TRBJ2-7
clone size: .
CDR3 protein: CASTIDGLNYEQYF
CDR3 DNA: TGTGCCAGCACCATAGACGGACTAAACTACGAGCAGTACTTC

D gene: .
V gene: TRBV5-1
J gene: TRBJ1-4
clone size: .
CDR3 protein: CASRGGAEANEKLFF
CDR3 DNA: TGCGCCAGCAGGGGCGGCGCGGAGGCTAATGAAAAACTGTTTTTT

D gene: .
V gene: TRBV19
J gene: TRBJ2-3
clone size: .
CDR3 protein: CASSWDNEPDTQYF
CDR3 DNA: TGTGCCAGTTCTTGGGACAACGAACCCGATACGCAGTATTTT

D gene: TRBD2
V gene: TRBV27
J gene: TRBJ2-3
clone size: .
CDR3 protein: CASSLRLAGGFADTQYF
CDR3 DNA: TGTGCCAGCAGTTTGAGGCTAGCGGGGGGGTTCGCAGATACGCAGTATTTT

D gene: TRBD1
V gene: TRBV28
J gene: TRBJ1-5
clone size: .
CDR3 protein: CASGGQGANQPQHF
CDR3 DNA: TGTGCCAGCGGGGGACAGGGTGCCAATCAGCCCCAGCATTTT

D gene: TRBD1
V gene: TRBV5-1
J gene: TRBJ1-1
clone size: .
CDR3 protein: CASSSFQTGGTTEAFF
CDR3 DNA: TGCGCCAGCAGCTCCTTCCAGACAGGGGGCACCACTGAAGCTTTCTTT

D gene: .
V gene: TRBV18
J gene: TRBJ1-1
clone size: .
CDR3 protein: CASSPQGGSEDTEAFF
CDR3 DNA: TGTGCCAGCTCACCTCAGGGAGGGAGTGAGGACACTGAAGCTTTCTTT

D gene: .
V gene: TRBV9
J gene: TRBJ2-5
clone size: .
CDR3 protein: CASSVGRSQETQYF
CDR3 DNA: TGTGCCAGCAGCGTAGGTCGCAGCCAAGAGACCCAGTACTTC

D gene: .
V gene: TRBV7-8
J gene: TRBJ1-5
clone size: .
CDR3 protein: CASSPDSIGLSNQPQHF
CDR3 DNA: TGTGCCAGCAGCCCGGACAGTATCGGTTTGAGCAATCAGCCCCAGCATTTT

D gene: .
V gene: TRBV7-9
J gene: TRBJ1-6
clone size: once
CDR3 protein: CASSYQGGTPLHF
CDR3 DNA: TGTGCCAGCAGCTATCAGGGTGGGACACCCCTCCACTTT

D gene: TRBD2
V gene: TRBV7-2
J gene: TRBJ2-5
clone size: .
CDR3 protein: CASSPGGAYQETQYF
CDR3 DNA: TGTGCCAGCAGCCCGGGGGGGGCGTACCAAGAGACCCAGTACTTC

D gene: .
V gene: TRBV27
J gene: TRBJ1-1
clone size: .
CDR3 protein: CASSLRSVRTEAFF
CDR3 DNA: TGTGCCAGCAGTTTACGAAGTGTGCGCACTGAAGCTTTCTTT

D gene: .
V gene: TRBV21-1
J gene: TRBJ2-1
clone size: few
CDR3 protein: CASSPSGGTGAYNEQFF
CDR3 DNA: TGTGCCAGCAGCCCCAGCGGAGGGACAGGGGCCTACAATGAGCAGTTCTTC

D gene: TRBD1
V gene: TRBV6-1
J gene: TRBJ1-4
clone size: .
CDR3 protein: CASSSGTANEKLFF
CDR3 DNA: TGTGCCAGCAGTTCCGGGACAGCGAATGAAAAACTGTTTTTT

D gene: TRBD1
V gene: TRBV27
J gene: TRBJ2-1
clone size: .
CDR3 protein: CASSMTGGSYNEQFF
CDR3 DNA: TGTGCCAGCAGTATGACAGGGGGGTCCTACAATGAGCAGTTCTTC

D gene: .
V gene: TRBV29-1
J gene: TRBJ1-2
clone size: .
CDR3 protein: CSVDSGSYGYTF
CDR3 DNA: TGCAGCGTTGATAGCGGATCCTATGGCTACACCTTC

D gene: TRBD1
V gene: TRBV29-1
J gene: TRBJ2-3
clone size: .
CDR3 protein: CSLQRGQQGDTQYF
CDR3 DNA: TGCAGCCTCCAAAGGGGACAGCAGGGTGATACGCAGTATTTT

D gene: TRBD1
V gene: TRBV4-3
J gene: TRBJ1-5
clone size: .
CDR3 protein: CASSQDGAGGTQPQHF
CDR3 DNA: TGCGCCAGCAGCCAAGATGGGGCAGGGGGGACTCAGCCCCAGCATTTT

D gene: .
V gene: TRBV10-3
J gene: TRBJ1-5
clone size: once
CDR3 protein: CAISEVEGNQPQHF
CDR3 DNA: TGTGCCATCAGTGAGGTGGAGGGCAATCAGCCCCAGCATTTT

D gene: .
V gene: TRBV28
J gene: TRBJ1-3
clone size: .
CDR3 protein: CASRRQGGNTIYF
CDR3 DNA: TGTGCCAGCAGGCGGCAGGGAGGGAACACCATATATTTT

D gene: TRBD1
V gene: TRBV9
J gene: TRBJ2-7
clone size: .
CDR3 protein: CASATGREQYF
CDR3 DNA: TGTGCCAGCGCGACAGGGCGTGAGCAGTACTTC

D gene: TRBD2
V gene: TRBV7-2
J gene: TRBJ2-1
clone size: .
CDR3 protein: CASSRTSGGAGYNEQFF
CDR3 DNA: TGTGCCAGCAGCCGGACTAGCGGGGGGGCAGGCTACAATGAGCAGTTCTTC

D gene: .
V gene: TRBV2
J gene: TRBJ2-7
clone size: once
CDR3 protein: CASTYLTEQYF
CDR3 DNA: TGTGCCAGCACCTACTTAACCGAGCAGTACTTC

D gene: TRBD1
V gene: TRBV7-3
J gene: TRBJ2-3
clone size: .
CDR3 protein: CASSLSPTGMIDTQYF
CDR3 DNA: TGTGCCAGCAGCTTATCGCCGACAGGGATGATAGATACGCAGTATTTT

D gene: TRBD1
V gene: TRBV5-1
J gene: TRBJ2-5
clone size: .
CDR3 protein: CASSSGAGTGGVETQYF
CDR3 DNA: TGCGCCAGCAGCTCTGGGGCCGGGACAGGGGGCGTAGAGACCCAGTACTTC

D gene: .
V gene: TRBV5-8
J gene: TRBJ1-6
clone size: .
CDR3 protein: CASSLAGEVGSPLHF
CDR3 DNA: TGTGCCAGCAGCCTGGCCGGGGAAGTAGGTTCACCCCTCCACTTT

D gene: TRBD2
V gene: TRBV9
J gene: TRBJ2-3
clone size: .
CDR3 protein: CASSVNPGGQVTDTQYF
CDR3 DNA: TGTGCCAGCAGCGTCAACCCGGGGGGGCAGGTGACAGATACGCAGTATTTT